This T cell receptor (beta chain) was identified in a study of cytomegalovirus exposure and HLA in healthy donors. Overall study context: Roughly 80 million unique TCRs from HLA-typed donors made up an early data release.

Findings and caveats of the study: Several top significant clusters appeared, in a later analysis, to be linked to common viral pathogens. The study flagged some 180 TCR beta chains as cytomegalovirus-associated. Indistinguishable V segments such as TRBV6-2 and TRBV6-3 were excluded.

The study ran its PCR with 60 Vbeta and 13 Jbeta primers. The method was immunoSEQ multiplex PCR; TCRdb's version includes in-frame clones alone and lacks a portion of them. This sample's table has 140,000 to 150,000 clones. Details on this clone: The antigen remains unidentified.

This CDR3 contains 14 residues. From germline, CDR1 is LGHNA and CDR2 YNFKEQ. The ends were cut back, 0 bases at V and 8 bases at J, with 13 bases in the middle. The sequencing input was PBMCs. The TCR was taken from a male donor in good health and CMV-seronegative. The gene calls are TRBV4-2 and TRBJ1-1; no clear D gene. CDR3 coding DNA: TGTGCCAGCAGCCAAGATAGGTTAGCCGGGGAAGCTTTCTTT. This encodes CASSQDRLAGEAFF.